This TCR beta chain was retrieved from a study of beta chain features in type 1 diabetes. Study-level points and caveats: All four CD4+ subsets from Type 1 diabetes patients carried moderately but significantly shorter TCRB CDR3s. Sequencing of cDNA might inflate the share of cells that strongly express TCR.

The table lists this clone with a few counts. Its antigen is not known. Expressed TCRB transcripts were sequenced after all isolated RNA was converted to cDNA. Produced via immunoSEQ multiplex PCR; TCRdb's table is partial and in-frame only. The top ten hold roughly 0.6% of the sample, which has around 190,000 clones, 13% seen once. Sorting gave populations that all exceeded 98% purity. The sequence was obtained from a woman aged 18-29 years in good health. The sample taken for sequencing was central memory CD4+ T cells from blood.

The CDR3 sequence: CASSRDLGEQYF. CDR3 nucleotides: TGTGCCAGCAGCAGAGACTTGGGCGAGCAGTACTTC. The chain is built from TRBV11-3 and TRBJ2-7; no clear D. This CDR3 contains 12 residues. CDR1 SGHNT and CDR2 YENEEA come from the germline V gene. Trimming shortened V by 5 bases and J by 6 bases, and 11 bases separated the two germline ends. Supplemented by reference TRBV11-3 and TRBJ2-7, the full variable domain reads EAGVVQSPRYKIIEKKQPVAFWCNPISGHNTLYWYLQNLGQGPELLIRYENEEAVDDSQLPKDRFSAERLKGVDSTLKIQPAELGDSAVYLCASSRDLGEQYFGPGTRLTVT.